The next 10 T cell receptor beta chains were all read from a single sample in a study of T cell repertoires in cytomegalovirus infection. Antigens for these TCRs are unknown. Each CDR3 protein is one row after TCRdb ran MiXCR on the reads. The table lists over 45,000 distinct CDR3 sequences, around 18% of them singletons. The sample consisted of CD8+ T cells from cultured PBMCs, taken from culture after CMV antigen stimulation. The receptors originated from a human donor in good health (CMV status not recorded). Some clones in this sample may be carry-over from other donors' samples.

V usage is TRBV6-2 or TRBV6-3 and J usage is TRBJ2-7; TRBD2 matches 7 bases. The CDR3 covers 12 residues. V gave up 6 bases and J gave up 7 bases; unmatched junction bases: 6. Germline CDR1 is MNHEY and CDR2 is SVGEGT. This CDR3 reads CASRGGEREQYF. The DNA of the CDR3 is TGTGCCAGCAGGGGAGGGGAAAGAGAGCAGTACTTC.

Only a few counts were recorded for this clonotype. V gene TRBV7-2 combines with J gene TRBJ2-1, with 13 bases lining up with TRBD2. The V gene end was trimmed by 5 bases and the J gene end by 10 bases; junction bases not matched to a gene: 8. This CDR3 is 15 amino acids long. Per germline, CDR1 SGHTA and CDR2 FQGNSA. Here the CDR3 DNA reads TGTGCCAGCAGCCCGACTAGCGGGGGGCTGGCGGAGCAGTTCTTC. It is translated as CASSPTSGGLAEQFF. The full variable domain, with the rest looked up from reference TRBV7-2 and TRBJ2-1, is GAGVSQSPSNKVTEKGKDVELRCDPISGHTALYWYRQSLGQGLEFLIYFQGNSAPDKSGLPSDRFSAERTGGSVSTLTIQRTQQEDSAVYLCASSPTSGGLAEQFFGPGTRLTVL.

V is TRBV11-2 and J is TRBJ1-2, with D perhaps TRBD1 (6 bases). Trimming pared 5 bases from V and 2 bases from J, leaving 15 bases between. Per germline, CDR1 SGHAT and CDR2 FQNNGV. The CDR3 length is 15 residues. CDR3 in amino acids: CASSPGQKRNYGYTF. CDR3 in DNA: TGTGCCAGCAGCCCAGGACAGAAGCGAAACTATGGCTACACCTTC.

The rearrangement joins TRBV4-3 to TRBJ2-7; 7 bases fit TRBD2. Germline trimming cut 0 bases from V and 2 bases from J; bases unmatched to any gene: 7. Per germline, CDR1 LGHNA and CDR2 YSLEER. The CDR3 length is 16 residues. For the CDR3, the DNA is TGCGCCAGCAGCCAAGAATCCGGCGGGAGCCCCTACGAGCAGTACTTC. Its translation is CASSQESGGSPYEQYF.

This clonotype was counted ten times or more. This chain joins TRBV6-5 and TRBJ2-2; D gene unclear. The germline gives CDR1 MNHEY, CDR2 SVGAGI. The V gene lost 0 bases and the J gene lost 1 base, with 6 bases spanning the gap. The CDR3 extends over 15 amino acids. CDR3 sequence (DNA): TGTGCCAGCAGTTACTCTCTAGGGAACACCGGGGAGCTGTTTTTT. This gives the protein CASSYSLGNTGELFF.

This clonotype was picked up many times. The rearrangement links TRBV10-3 to TRBJ2-1; the match to TRBD2 covers 9 bases. Germline assignment: CDR1 ENHRY and CDR2 SYGVKD. V lost 3 bases and J lost 0; bases outside the gene matches: 3. This CDR3 comprises 16 residues. Here the CDR3 reads CAISELAGDSYNEQFF. In DNA form, the CDR3 reads TGTGCCATCAGTGAACTAGCGGGCGACTCCTACAATGAGCAGTTCTTC.

The chain employs TRBV29-1 and TRBJ2-1; 8 nucleotides agree with TRBD1. The CDR3 has 14 residues. Germline CDR1 and CDR2: SQVTM and ANQGSEA. V shed 4 bases and J 10 bases; nucleotides not matched to a gene: 12. DNA for the CDR3: TGCAGCGTTGCTACCGGACAGGGTATCGGGGAGCAGTTCTTC. Its protein product is CSVATGQGIGEQFF.

As DNA, the CDR3 is TGTGCCAGCAGCCCGTACAGGTGGGGTAGCACAGATACGCAGTATTTT. Protein sequence: CASSPYRWGSTDTQYF. This chain joins TRBV7-9 and TRBJ2-3, with a tentative D call TRBD1 (5 bases). This CDR3 has 16 amino acids. Trimming shortened V by 5 bases and J by 0 bases, and 15 bases separated the two germline ends. Germline V gene data show CDR1 as SEHNR and CDR2 as FQNEAQ (reference sequence).

This clonotype was counted many times. The chain joins TRBV7-2 to TRBJ2-2; TRBD2 matches at 9 bases. The CDR3 sequence is 16 residues long. V dropped 1 base and J dropped 5; count of bases not matched to a gene: 5. CDR1 and CDR2 (germline): SGHTA, FQGNSA. This chain's CDR3 is CASSLGGGRGTGELFF. The CDR3 DNA reads TGTGCCAGCAGCTTAGGAGGCGGGAGGGGGACCGGGGAGCTGTTTTTT.

This clonotype was observed a handful of times. V and J are TRBV4-3 and TRBJ2-5; 11 bases line up with TRBD2. V shed 4 bases and J 4 bases; nucleotides not matched to a gene: 5. In germline, CDR1 is LGHNA, CDR2 YSLEER. The CDR3 consists of 15 residues. CDR3 sequence reads: CASSPRLAGGETQYF. As DNA, the CDR3 is TGCGCCAGCAGCCCACGGCTAGCGGGGGGAGAGACCCAGTACTTC.